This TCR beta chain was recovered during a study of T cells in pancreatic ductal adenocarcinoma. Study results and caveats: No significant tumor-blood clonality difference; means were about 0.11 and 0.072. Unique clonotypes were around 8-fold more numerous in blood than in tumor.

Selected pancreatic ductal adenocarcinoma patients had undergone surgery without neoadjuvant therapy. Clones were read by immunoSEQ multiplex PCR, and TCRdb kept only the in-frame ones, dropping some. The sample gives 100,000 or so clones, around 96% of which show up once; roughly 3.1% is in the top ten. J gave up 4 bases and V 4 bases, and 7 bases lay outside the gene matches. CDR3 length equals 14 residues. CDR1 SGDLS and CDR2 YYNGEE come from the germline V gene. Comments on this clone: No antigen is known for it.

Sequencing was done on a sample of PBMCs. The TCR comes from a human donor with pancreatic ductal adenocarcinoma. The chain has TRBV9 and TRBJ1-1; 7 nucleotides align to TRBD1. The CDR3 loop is CASSPPTGVTEAFF. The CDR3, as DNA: TGTGCCAGCAGCCCCCCTACAGGGGTCACTGAAGCTTTCTTT.